In its sample, the clone carrying this TCR beta chain was seen a few times. V was trimmed by 6 bases and J by 5 bases, leaving 7 bases between them. The CDR3 sequence is 12 residues long. The table came from immunoSEQ multiplex PCR; TCRdb's copy has only in-frame clones and leaves some out. Of about 83,000 clones in the sample, around 88% are singletons; the top ten hold approximately 8.1%. This specimen belongs to a study of blood T cell repertoires in COVID-19. The receptor was derived from a man in his fifties with active COVID-19. Sequencing was carried out using peripheral blood. V is TRBV12-3 or TRBV12-4 and J is TRBJ2-2; D possibly corresponds to TRBD2 (6 bases). This CDR3 is CASSRGTGELFF. For the CDR3, the DNA is TGTGCCAGCAGCCGGGGGACCGGGGAGCTGTTTTTT.